The 23 T cell receptor beta chains below were found in one sample sequenced in a study of CD8 T cells in Susac syndrome (dated 2019 in TCRdb). Libraries came from the immunoSEQ multiplex PCR assay. RNA was extracted using the RNeasy kit, and about 0.45 to 1 microgram was reverse transcribed with random hexamers. TCRdb ran its own pipeline on the public reads, namely fastp trimming at Q25 and MiXCR clone calling, and kept in-frame beta chains. A single entry per CDR3 protein holds the most common genes and DNA from its merged rows. The sample data list roughly 170,000 distinct CDR3 sequences, and roughly 92% of these were observed just once. Roughly 0.097% of the sample goes to the ten largest clones. Sequenced input: CD4+ T cells from PBMCs. The receptors here all came from a human donor with multiple sclerosis.

The chain combines TRBV12-3 or TRBV12-4 with TRBJ1-1; tentatively, D is TRBD1 (5 bases). The CDR3 is 14 residues long. Trimming took off 3 bases at V and 7 bases at J, with 15 bases between the two ends. CDR3 coding DNA: TGTGCCAGCAGTTTCACCTCGGGGGGAGGTGAAGCTTTCTTT. It specifies CASSFTSGGGEAFF.

The V and J genes are TRBV6-1 and TRBJ1-2; D remains unclear. The germline CDR1 and CDR2 sequences are MNHNS and SASEGT. CDR3 length: 14 amino acids. With 4 bases removed from V and 4 bases from J, the gap between germline ends came to 13 bases. The chain's CDR3 is CASSVSPNSYGYTF. The CDR3 nucleotides read TGTGCCAGCAGTGTCTCACCTAACTCCTATGGCTACACCTTC.

The chain is built from TRBV7-9 and TRBJ2-1, with D unresolved. Trimming removed 5 bases at V and 0 bases at J, with 11 bases between. The CDR3 consists of 15 residues. Germline V lookup: CDR1 SEHNR, CDR2 FQNEAQ (reference sequence). CDR3 nucleotide sequence: TGTGCCAGCAGCCGTGCGCCCCCCTCCTACAATGAGCAGTTCTTC. Translated: CASSRAPPSYNEQFF.

This clonotype was counted a single time. The chain couples TRBV5-4 to TRBJ2-1, with unresolved D. The CDR3 has 13 residues. Trimming shortened V by 0 bases and J by 6 bases, and 7 bases separated the two germline ends. Germline CDR1 and CDR2: SGHNT and YYREEE (reference sequence). CDR3 loop: CASSLAHGNEQFF. The CDR3 DNA reads TGTGCCAGCAGCTTGGCCCACGGCAATGAGCAGTTCTTC.

This rearrangement joins TRBV27 to TRBJ1-1; D is possibly TRBD1 (6 bases). Looked up from germline, CDR1 is MNHEY and CDR2 is SMNVEV (reference sequence). The CDR3 runs 14 residues. V gave up 4 bases and J gave up 7 bases, with 16 bases separating them. The CDR3, as DNA: TGTGCCAGCAGTTCGATGGGGGGGCGGGTTGAAGCTTTCTTT. Translating it yields CASSSMGGRVEAFF.

The chain combines TRBV18 with TRBJ1-3; the D is unclear. CDR3 length: 16 residues. Germline CDR1 KGHSH, CDR2 LQKENI. V lost 3 bases, J lost 0 bases, and 12 bases lay in between. DNA of the CDR3: TGTGCCAGCTCACCTTACGACGCTTCCTCTGGAAACACCATATATTTT. Amino acid sequence: CASSPYDASSGNTIYF. Together with reference TRBV18 and TRBJ1-3, the CDR3 gives the full variable domain: NAGVMQNPRHLVRRRGQEARLRCSPMKGHSHVYWYRQLPEEGLKFMVYLQKENIIDESGMPKERFSAEFPKEGPSILRIQQVVRGDSAAYFCASSPYDASSGNTIYFGEGSWLTVV.

On this clonotype: A junction boundary mismatches the germline segment, possibly from a read error. The chain recombines TRBV2 with TRBJ1-5; D is unclear. Germline V gene lookup returns CDR1 SNHLY and CDR2 FYNNEI. There are 12 residues in the CDR3. CDR3 nucleotides: TGTGCCAGCGGTGACGGTAATCAGCCCCAGCATTTT. This sequence encodes CASGDGNQPQHF. Together with reference TRBV2 and TRBJ1-5, the CDR3 gives the full variable domain: EPEVTQTPSHQVTQMGQEVILRCVPISNHLYFYWYRQILGQKVEFLVSFYNNEISEKSEIFDDQFSVERPDGSNFTLKIRSTKLEDSAMYFCASGDGNQPQHFGDGTRLSIL.

In nucleotides, the CDR3 is TGTGCCAGCAGCCGGGTTATGGGAAGGGCCTACCCCTACGAGCAGTACTTC. This encodes CASSRVMGRAYPYEQYF. The V call is TRBV7-2, the J call TRBJ2-7; no clear D gene. Looked up from germline, CDR1 is SGHTA and CDR2 is FQGNSA. Trimming shortened V by 5 bases and J by 2 bases, and 22 bases separated the two germline ends. The CDR3 is made up of 17 amino acids.

The genes are TRBV3-1 and TRBJ1-1; 7 bases align to TRBD1. The CDR3 covers 17 residues. Losses at the gene ends were 3 bases for V and 2 bases for J; bases not matched to a gene: 12. Germline V gene data show CDR1 as LGHDT and CDR2 as YNNKEL (reference sequence). CDR3 protein: CASSHPTGTVSNTEAFF. The DNA of the CDR3 is TGTGCCAGCAGCCATCCGACAGGGACGGTATCCAACACTGAAGCTTTCTTT. Full variable domain (missing parts from reference TRBV3-1 and TRBJ1-1): DTAVSQTPKYLVTQMGNDKSIKCEQNLGHDTMYWYKQDSKKFLKIMFSYNNKELIINETVPNRFSPKSPDKAHLNLHINSLELGDSAVYFCASSHPTGTVSNTEAFFGQGTRLTVV.

The rearrangement links TRBV6-5 to TRBJ2-1; TRBD2 is a possible D gene (6 bases). The CDR3 covers 18 residues. V dropped 2 bases and J dropped 0 bases, with 17 bases sitting between them. Germline CDR1 is MNHEY and CDR2 is SVGAGI. CDR3 sequence reads: CASSYLTGGGSSYNEQFF. DNA of the CDR3: TGTGCCAGCAGTTACCTCACGGGCGGAGGGAGCTCCTACAATGAGCAGTTCTTC.

The chain links TRBV20-1 to TRBJ2-7; 8 positions agree with TRBD1. Trimming at V came to 3 bases and at J to 3 bases, leaving 7 bases not matched to a gene. Germline V gene sequence: CDR1 DFQATT, CDR2 SNEGSKA (reference sequence). This CDR3 spans 14 amino acids. The CDR3 DNA reads as TGCAGTGCTAGGGGGGACAGGTCCTACTACGAGCAGTACTTC. Protein: CSARGDRSYYEQYF.

V and J are TRBV4-2 and TRBJ2-7; D not resolved. This CDR3 has 15 residues. V was cut by 5 bases and J by 1 base, with 15 bases left in between. The V gene's germline CDR1 is LGHNA and CDR2 YNFKEQ. CDR3 coding DNA: TGTGCCAGCAGCGAAACGACCAGTGGGTCCTACGAGCAGTACTTC. Protein: CASSETTSGSYEQYF.

The chain uses TRBV6-1 and TRBJ2-6, with 8 bases lining up with TRBD1. The V gene end was trimmed by 5 bases and the J gene end by 4 bases; junction bases not matched to a gene: 10. Germline loops: CDR1 MNHNS, CDR2 SASEGT. This CDR3 has 17 residues. CDR3: CASSPPRQGWGANVLTF. The CDR3 bases are TGTGCCAGCAGTCCCCCACGACAGGGGTGGGGGGCCAACGTCCTGACTTTC.

The CDR3: CASSRYRGTYEQYF. The CDR3 DNA sequence: TGTGCCAGCAGCCGCTACAGGGGTACCTACGAGCAGTACTTC. The chain couples TRBV28 to TRBJ2-7; 7 bases fit TRBD1. Trimming took 6 bases from V and 2 from J; bases not matched to a gene: 7. This CDR3 region has 14 residues. CDR1 and CDR2 from the germline V gene are MDHEN and SYDVKM.

The V and J genes are TRBV12-3 or TRBV12-4 and TRBJ1-4; TRBD1 matches at 9 bases. The CDR3 runs to 13 residues. V shed 7 bases and J 6 bases; nucleotides not matched to a gene: 3. CDR3: CASKWTGDEKLFF. Here the CDR3 DNA reads TGTGCCAGCAAATGGACAGGGGATGAAAAACTGTTTTTT.

V gene TRBV5-1 combines with J gene TRBJ2-5; the match to TRBD2 covers 12 bases. The CDR3 sequence is 16 residues long. Germline V gives CDR1 SGHRS, CDR2 YFSETQ. Trimming at V came to 4 bases and at J to 2 bases, leaving 6 bases not matched to a gene. In DNA form, the CDR3 reads TGCGCCAGCAGCACGGGGACTAGCGGGCATCAAGAGACCCAGTACTTC. Translated, it gives CASSTGTSGHQETQYF.

J is TRBJ1-5 and V is TRBV6-5, with unresolved D. CDR3 length: 12 amino acids. Trimming took off 2 bases at V and 9 bases at J, with 8 bases between the two ends. Germline values: CDR1 MNHEY, CDR2 SVGAGI. CDR3 nucleotide sequence: TGTGCCAGCAGTTACGTCAAAGGGCCCCAGCATTTT. It translates to CASSYVKGPQHF.

The gene calls are TRBV24-1 and TRBJ2-3, with D unresolved. Germline V gene lookup returns CDR1 KGHDR and CDR2 SFDVKD. The CDR3 runs 14 residues. V lost 1 base to trimming and J lost 1 base, with 5 bases between them. The CDR3 reads CATSDFTGTDTQYF. CDR3 bases: TGTGCCACCAGTGATTTTACAGGCACAGATACGCAGTATTTT.

In nucleotides, the CDR3 is TGCGCCAGCAGCGCAGGGCGGGAGACCCAGTACTTC. Protein: CASSAGRETQYF. The genes are TRBV5-1 and TRBJ2-5; TRBD1 might be the D (5 bases). V lost 4 bases and J 5 bases, leaving 9 bases between the germline ends. The CDR3 consists of 12 residues. Germline V CDR1 and CDR2: SGHRS, YFSETQ.

This clonotype was observed a single time. The chain combines TRBV20-1 with TRBJ2-7, with TRBD1 matching 7 bases. The CDR3 is made up of 19 amino acids. Germline lookup yields CDR1 DFQATT and CDR2 SNEGSKA (reference sequence). After removal of 2 bases from V and 6 bases from J, the junction contained 25 bases not matched to a gene. The CDR3 DNA sequence: TGCAGTGCTAGAACAAACCGGGACAGCGACACTTCGAGACTTCGCGAGCAGTACTTC. Translating it yields CSARTNRDSDTSRLREQYF.

CDR3 nucleotides: TGTGCCAGCTCACCACAGTATGGGGGGTCTGGAGATACGCAGTATTTT. Protein product: CASSPQYGGSGDTQYF. The chain carries TRBV18 and TRBJ2-3, with TRBD2 as a possible D gene (6 bases). CDR3 size: 16 residues. The V gene lost 1 base and the J gene lost 5 bases, with 16 bases spanning the gap. The germline V gene has CDR1 KGHSH and CDR2 LQKENI.

The CDR3: CASSETQTGEAFF. Here the CDR3 DNA reads TGCGCCAGCAGCGAAACCCAGACAGGGGAAGCTTTCTTT. V gene TRBV5-1 combines with J gene TRBJ1-1; TRBD1 agrees at 7 bases. Unmatched junction bases numbered 8, after V lost 4 bases and J lost 8 bases. The CDR3 consists of 13 residues. Germline assignment: CDR1 SGHRS and CDR2 YFSETQ.

This chain uses TRBV10-2 with TRBJ2-6, with D maybe TRBD2 (5 bases). The CDR3 consists of 16 residues. The germline gives CDR1 WSHSY, CDR2 SAAADI. Trimming left V 8 bases short and J 0 bases short, with 14 bases between. CDR3 nucleotide sequence: TGCGCCAGCTGGTTAGGAGGCGGCTCTGGGGCCAACGTCCTGACTTTC. It yields the protein CASWLGGGSGANVLTF.